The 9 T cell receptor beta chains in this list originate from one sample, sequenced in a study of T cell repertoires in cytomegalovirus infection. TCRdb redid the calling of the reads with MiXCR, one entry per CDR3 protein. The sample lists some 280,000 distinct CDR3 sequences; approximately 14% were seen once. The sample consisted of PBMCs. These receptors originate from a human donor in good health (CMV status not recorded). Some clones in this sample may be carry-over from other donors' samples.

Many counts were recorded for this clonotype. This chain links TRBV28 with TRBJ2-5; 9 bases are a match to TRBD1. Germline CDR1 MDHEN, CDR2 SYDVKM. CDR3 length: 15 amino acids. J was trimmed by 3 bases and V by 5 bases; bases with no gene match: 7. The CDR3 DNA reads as TGTGCCAGCAGTGGGACAGGGTTCCTGGAAGAGACCCAGTACTTC. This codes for CASSGTGFLEETQYF.

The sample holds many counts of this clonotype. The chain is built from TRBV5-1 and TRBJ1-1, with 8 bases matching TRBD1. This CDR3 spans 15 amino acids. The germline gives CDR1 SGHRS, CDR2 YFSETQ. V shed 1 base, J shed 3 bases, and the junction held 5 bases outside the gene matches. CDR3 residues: CASSLTGQAYTEAFF. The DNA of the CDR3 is TGCGCCAGCAGCTTGACGGGACAGGCCTACACTGAAGCTTTCTTT.

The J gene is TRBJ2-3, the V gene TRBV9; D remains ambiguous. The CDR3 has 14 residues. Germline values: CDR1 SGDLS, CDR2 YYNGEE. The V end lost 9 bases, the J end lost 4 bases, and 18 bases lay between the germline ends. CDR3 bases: TGTGCCATCCCCCCGGGCTCGTGTGCAGATACGCAGTATTTT. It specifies CAIPPGSCADTQYF. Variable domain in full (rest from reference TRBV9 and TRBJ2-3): DSGVTQTPKHLITATGQRVTLRCSPRSGDLSVYWYQQSLDQGLQFLIQYYNGEERAKGNILERFSAQQFPDLHSELNLSSLELGDSALYFCAIPPGSCADTQYFGPGTRLTVL.

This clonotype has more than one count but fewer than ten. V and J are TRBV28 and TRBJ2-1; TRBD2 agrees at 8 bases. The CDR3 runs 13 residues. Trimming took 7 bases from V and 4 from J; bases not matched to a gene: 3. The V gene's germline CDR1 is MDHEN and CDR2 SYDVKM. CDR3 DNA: TGTGCCAGCATGGGCGGGAGGTACAATGAGCAGTTCTTC. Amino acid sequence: CASMGGRYNEQFF.

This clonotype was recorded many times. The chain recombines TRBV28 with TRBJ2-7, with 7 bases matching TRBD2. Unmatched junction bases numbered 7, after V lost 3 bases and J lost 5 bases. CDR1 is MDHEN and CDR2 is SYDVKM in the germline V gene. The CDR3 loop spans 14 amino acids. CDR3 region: CASSFGGRANEQYF. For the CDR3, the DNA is TGTGCCAGCAGTTTTGGTGGGAGGGCCAACGAGCAGTACTTC. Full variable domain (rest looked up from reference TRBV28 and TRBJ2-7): DVKVTQSSRYLVKRTGEKVFLECVQDMDHENMFWYRQDPGLGLRLIYFSYDVKMKEKGDIPEGYSVSREKKERFSLILESASTNQTSMYLCASSFGGRANEQYFGPGTRLTVT.

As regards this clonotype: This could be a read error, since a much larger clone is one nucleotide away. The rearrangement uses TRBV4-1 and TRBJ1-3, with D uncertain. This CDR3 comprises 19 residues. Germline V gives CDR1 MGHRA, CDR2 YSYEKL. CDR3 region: CASSQDLVTAYFSGNSIYF. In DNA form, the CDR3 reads TGCGCCAGCAGCCAAGATCTCGTTACAGCTTACTTCTCTGGAAACTCCATATATTTT.

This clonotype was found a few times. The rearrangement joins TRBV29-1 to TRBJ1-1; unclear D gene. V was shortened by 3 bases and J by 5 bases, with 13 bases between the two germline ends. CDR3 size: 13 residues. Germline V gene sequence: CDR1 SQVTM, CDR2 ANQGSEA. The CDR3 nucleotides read TGCAGCGTTGATAGCCTGAGCGGAACTGAAGCTTTCTTT. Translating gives CSVDSLSGTEAFF. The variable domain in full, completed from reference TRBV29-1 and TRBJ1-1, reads SAVISQKPSRDICQRGTSLTIQCQVDSQVTMMFWYRQQPGQSLTLIATANQGSEATYESGFVIDKFPISRPNLTFSTLTVSNMSPEDSSIYLCSVDSLSGTEAFFGQGTRLTVV.

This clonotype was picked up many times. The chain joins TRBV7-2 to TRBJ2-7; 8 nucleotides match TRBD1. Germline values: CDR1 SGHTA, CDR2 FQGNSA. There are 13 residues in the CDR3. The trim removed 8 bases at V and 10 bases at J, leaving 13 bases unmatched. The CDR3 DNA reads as TGTGCCAGCCGGGACAGGAGTACTACGAAACAGTACTTC. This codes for CASRDRSTTKQYF. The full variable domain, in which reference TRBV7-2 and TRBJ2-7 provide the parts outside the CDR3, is GAGVSQSPSNKVTEKGKDVELRCDPISGHTALYWYRQSLGQGLEFLIYFQGNSAPDKSGLPSDRFSAERTGGSVSTLTIQRTQQEDSAVYLCASRDRSTTKQYFGPGTRLTVT.

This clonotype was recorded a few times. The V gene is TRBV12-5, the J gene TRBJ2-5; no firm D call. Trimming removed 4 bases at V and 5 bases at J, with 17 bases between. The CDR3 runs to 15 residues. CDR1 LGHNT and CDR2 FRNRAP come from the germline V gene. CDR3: CASGYDTAEMETQYF. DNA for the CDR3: TGTGCTAGTGGTTATGACACCGCCGAGATGGAGACCCAGTACTTC.